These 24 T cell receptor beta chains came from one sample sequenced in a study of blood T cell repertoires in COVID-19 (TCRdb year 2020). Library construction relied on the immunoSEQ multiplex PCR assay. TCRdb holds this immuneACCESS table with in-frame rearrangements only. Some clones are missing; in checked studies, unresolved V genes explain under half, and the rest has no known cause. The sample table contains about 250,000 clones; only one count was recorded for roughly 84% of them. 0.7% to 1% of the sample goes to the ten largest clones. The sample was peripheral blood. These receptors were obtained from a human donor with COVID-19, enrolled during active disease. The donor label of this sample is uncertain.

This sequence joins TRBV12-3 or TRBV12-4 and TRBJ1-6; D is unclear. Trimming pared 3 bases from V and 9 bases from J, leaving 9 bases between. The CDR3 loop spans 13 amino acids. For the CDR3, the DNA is TGTGCCAGCAGTTTGGAGTCGTCTTCACCCCTCCACTTT. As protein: CASSLESSSPLHF.

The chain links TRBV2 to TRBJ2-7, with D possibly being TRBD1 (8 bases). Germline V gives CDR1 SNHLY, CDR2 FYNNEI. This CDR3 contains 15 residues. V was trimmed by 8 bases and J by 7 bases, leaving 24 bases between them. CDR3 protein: CASLLQGGSGREQYF. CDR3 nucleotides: TGTGCCAGCCTTCTACAGGGGGGGTCTGGTAGGGAGCAGTACTTC.

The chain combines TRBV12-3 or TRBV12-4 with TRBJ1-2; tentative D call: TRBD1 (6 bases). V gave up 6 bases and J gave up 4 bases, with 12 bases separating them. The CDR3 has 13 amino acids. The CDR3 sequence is CASSLQQGYGYTF. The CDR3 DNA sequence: TGTGCCAGCAGCCTTCAACAGGGCTATGGCTACACCTTC.

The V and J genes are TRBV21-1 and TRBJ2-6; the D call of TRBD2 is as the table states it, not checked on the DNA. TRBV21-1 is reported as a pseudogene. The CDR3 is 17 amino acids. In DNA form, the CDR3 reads TGTGCCAGCAGCTCCCTTGAGGCTAAGGCTGGGGCCAACGTCCTGACTTTC. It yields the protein CASSSLEAKAGANVLTF.

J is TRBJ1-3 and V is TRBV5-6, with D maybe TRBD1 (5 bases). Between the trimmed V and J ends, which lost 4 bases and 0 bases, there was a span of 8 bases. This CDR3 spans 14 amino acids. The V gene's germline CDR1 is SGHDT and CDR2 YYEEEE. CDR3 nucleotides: TGTGCCAGCAGCCCGGGGGGCTCTGGAAACACCATATATTTT. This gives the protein CASSPGGSGNTIYF.

CDR3 sequence: CASSRGAGSLQGVTFF. The CDR3 DNA sequence: TGTGCCAGCAGCCGGGGCGCCGGGAGTCTACAGGGGGTTACTTTCTTT. This rearrangement joins TRBV7-9 to TRBJ1-1, with TRBD1 matching 8 bases. Germline V lookup: CDR1 SEHNR, CDR2 FQNEAQ (reference sequence). CDR3 length: 16 residues. The V and J ends lost 5 bases and 12 bases, in that order; junction bases with no gene match: 20. The full variable domain, its missing parts supplied by reference TRBV7-9 and TRBJ1-1, is DTGVSQNPRHKITKRGQNVTFRCDPISEHNRLYWYRQTLGQGPEFLTYFQNEAQLEKSRLLSDRFSAERPKGSFSTLEIQRTEQGDSAMYLCASSRGAGSLQGVTFFGQGTRLTVV.

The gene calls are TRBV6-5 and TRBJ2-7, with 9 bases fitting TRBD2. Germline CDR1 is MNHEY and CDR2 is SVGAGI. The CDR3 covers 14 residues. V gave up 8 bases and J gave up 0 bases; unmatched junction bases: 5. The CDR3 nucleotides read TGTGCCAGCGTTCCAGCGGGAGGCTCCTACGAGCAGTACTTC. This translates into CASVPAGGSYEQYF.

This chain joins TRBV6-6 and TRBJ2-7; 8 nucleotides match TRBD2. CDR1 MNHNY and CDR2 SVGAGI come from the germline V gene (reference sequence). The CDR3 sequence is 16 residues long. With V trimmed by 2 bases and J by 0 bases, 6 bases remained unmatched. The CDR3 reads CASSYLKAGDSYEQYF. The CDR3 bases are TGTGCCAGCAGTTACCTTAAAGCGGGGGACTCCTACGAGCAGTACTTC.

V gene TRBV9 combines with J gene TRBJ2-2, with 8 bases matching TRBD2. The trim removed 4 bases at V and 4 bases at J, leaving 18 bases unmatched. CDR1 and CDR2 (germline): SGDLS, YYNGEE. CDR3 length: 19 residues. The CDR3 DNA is TGTGCCAGCAGCTCTAGCGGCGGTGGGCTAGCGGGCTTCACCGGGGAGCTGTTTTTT. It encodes CASSSSGGGLAGFTGELFF.

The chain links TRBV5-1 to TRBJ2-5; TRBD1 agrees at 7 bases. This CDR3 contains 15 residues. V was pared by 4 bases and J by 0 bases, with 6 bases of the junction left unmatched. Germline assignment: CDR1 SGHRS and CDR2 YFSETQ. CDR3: CASSGGQRYQETQYF. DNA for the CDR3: TGCGCCAGCAGCGGGGGACAGAGGTACCAAGAGACCCAGTACTTC.

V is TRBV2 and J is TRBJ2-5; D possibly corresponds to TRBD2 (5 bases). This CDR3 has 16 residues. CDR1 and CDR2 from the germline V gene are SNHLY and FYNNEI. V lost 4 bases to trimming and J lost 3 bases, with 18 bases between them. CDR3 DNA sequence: TGTGCCAGCAGTGGTCAGATGGGAGTGGCAGAAGAGACCCAGTACTTC. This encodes CASSGQMGVAEETQYF. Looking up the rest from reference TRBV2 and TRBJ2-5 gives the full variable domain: EPEVTQTPSHQVTQMGQEVILRCVPISNHLYFYWYRQILGQKVEFLVSFYNNEISEKSEIFDDQFSVERPDGSNFTLKIRSTKLEDSAMYFCASSGQMGVAEETQYFGPGTRLLVL.

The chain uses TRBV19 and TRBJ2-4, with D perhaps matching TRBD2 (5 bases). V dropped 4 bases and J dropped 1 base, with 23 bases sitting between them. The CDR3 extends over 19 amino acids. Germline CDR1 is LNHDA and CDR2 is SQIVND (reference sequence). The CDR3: CASSSPYPSGSIAKNIQYF. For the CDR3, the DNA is TGTGCCAGTAGTAGCCCATATCCCTCGGGGAGTATCGCCAAAAACATTCAGTACTTC.

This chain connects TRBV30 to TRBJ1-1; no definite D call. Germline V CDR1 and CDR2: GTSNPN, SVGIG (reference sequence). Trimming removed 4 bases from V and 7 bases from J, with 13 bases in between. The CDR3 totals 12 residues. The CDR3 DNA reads TGTGCCTGGATCGGTGCAGGCATTGAAGCTTTCTTT. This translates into CAWIGAGIEAFF.

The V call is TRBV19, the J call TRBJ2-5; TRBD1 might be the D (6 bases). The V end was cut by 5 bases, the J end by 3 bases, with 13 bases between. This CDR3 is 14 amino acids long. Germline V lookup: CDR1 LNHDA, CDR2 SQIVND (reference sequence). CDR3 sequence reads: CASSLTGSKETQYF. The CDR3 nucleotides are TGTGCCAGTAGTCTGACAGGTTCGAAAGAGACCCAGTACTTC.

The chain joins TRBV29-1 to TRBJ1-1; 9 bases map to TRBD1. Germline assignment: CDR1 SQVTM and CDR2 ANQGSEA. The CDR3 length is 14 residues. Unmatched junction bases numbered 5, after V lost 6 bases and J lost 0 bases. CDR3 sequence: CSVADRGMNTEAFF. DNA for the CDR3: TGCAGCGTCGCCGACAGGGGGATGAACACTGAAGCTTTCTTT.

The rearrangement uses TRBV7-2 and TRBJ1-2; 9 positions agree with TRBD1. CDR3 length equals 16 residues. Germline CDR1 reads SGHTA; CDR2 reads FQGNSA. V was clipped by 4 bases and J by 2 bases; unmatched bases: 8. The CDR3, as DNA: TGTGCCAGCAGCTATAGGGGGGGGACAGGGAACTATGGCTACACCTTC. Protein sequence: CASSYRGGTGNYGYTF. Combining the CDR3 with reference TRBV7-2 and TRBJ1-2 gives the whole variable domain GAGVSQSPSNKVTEKGKDVELRCDPISGHTALYWYRQSLGQGLEFLIYFQGNSAPDKSGLPSDRFSAERTGGSVSTLTIQRTQQEDSAVYLCASSYRGGTGNYGYTFGSGTRLTVV.

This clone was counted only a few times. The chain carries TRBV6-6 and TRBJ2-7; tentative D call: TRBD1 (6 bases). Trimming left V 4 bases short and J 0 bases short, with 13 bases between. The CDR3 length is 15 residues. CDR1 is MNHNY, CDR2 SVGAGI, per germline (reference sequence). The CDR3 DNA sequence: TGTGCCAGCAGTTTTGGGGCACAGGGCTCCTACGAGCAGTACTTC. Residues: CASSFGAQGSYEQYF.

The CDR3 region has the DNA TGTGCCAGCTCACCGGGGACAGGCTCTGGAAACACCATATATTTT. Protein sequence: CASSPGTGSGNTIYF. The rearrangement uses TRBV18 and TRBJ1-3, with TRBD1 matching over 8 bases. V shed 3 bases, J shed 0 bases, and the junction held 1 base outside the gene matches. CDR3 size: 15 residues. CDR1 and CDR2 from the germline V gene are KGHSH and LQKENI.

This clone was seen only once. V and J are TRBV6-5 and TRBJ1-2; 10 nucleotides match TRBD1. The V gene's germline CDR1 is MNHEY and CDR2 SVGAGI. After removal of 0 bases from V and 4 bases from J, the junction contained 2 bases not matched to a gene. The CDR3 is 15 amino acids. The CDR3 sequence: CASSYSGQGSYGYTF. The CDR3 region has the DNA TGTGCCAGCAGTTACTCGGGACAGGGGTCCTATGGCTACACCTTC.

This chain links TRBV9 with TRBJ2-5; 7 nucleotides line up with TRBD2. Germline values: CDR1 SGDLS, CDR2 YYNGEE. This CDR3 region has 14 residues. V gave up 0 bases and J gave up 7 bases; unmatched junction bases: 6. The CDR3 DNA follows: TGTGCCAGCAGCGTAGCGGGGGGTGCCAGGACCCAGTACTTC. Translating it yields CASSVAGGARTQYF.

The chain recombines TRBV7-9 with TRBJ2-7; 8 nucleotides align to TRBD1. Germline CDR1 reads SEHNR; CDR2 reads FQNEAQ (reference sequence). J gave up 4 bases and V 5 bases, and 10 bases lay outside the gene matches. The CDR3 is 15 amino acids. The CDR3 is CASSPRTGRNYEQYF. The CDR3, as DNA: TGTGCCAGCAGCCCCCGGACAGGGCGTAATTACGAGCAGTACTTC.

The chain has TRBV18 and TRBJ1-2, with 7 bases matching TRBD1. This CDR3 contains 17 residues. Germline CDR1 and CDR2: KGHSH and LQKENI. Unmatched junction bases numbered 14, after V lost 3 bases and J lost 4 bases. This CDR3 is CASSPEDAGTAPYGYTF. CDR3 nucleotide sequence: TGTGCCAGCTCACCGGAAGATGCCGGGACAGCGCCCTATGGCTACACCTTC.

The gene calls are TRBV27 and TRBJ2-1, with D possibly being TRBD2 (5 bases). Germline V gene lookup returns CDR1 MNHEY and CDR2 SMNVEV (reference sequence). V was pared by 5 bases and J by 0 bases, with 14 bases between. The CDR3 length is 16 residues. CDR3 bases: TGTGCCAGCAGTGTCATCACTAGGAGCTCCTACAATGAGCAGTTCTTC. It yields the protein CASSVITRSSYNEQFF.

CDR3 DNA sequence: TGCGCCAGCAGCGCGGGGGATTCTGGAAACACCATATATTTT. Protein product: CASSAGDSGNTIYF. The V call is TRBV5-1, the J call TRBJ1-3; the D gene is possibly TRBD1 (5 bases). Trimming took 4 bases from V and 1 from J, leaving 9 bases between them. Germline CDR1 and CDR2: SGHRS and YFSETQ. The CDR3 has 14 residues.